This T cell receptor beta chain emerged from a study of Graves' ophthalmopathy and Graves' hyperthyroidism. About the study: Peripheral blood was gathered at first diagnosis, ahead of any treatment whatsoever. Study outcomes and limitations: Blood was where most expanded thyroid clonotypes above 0.001 frequency also turned up.

The authors amplified TCR beta CDR3 regions from RNA transcripts. Investigators did first-round RT-PCR with HTBI primers, then second-round multiplex PCR. Each CDR3 protein gets one entry after TCRdb re-called the multiplex PCR reads with MiXCR. The table records tens of thousands of distinct CDR3 sequences, approximately 52% of them present only once. Germline V CDR1 and CDR2: SEHNR, FQNEAQ (reference sequence). Unmatched junction bases numbered 10, after V lost 4 bases and J lost 7 bases. This CDR3 region has 17 residues. Diagnosis was based on clinical symptoms, serum thyroxine, TRAb, thyroid ultrasound and orbital computed tomography. PBMCs originated in less than 11 ml of fresh peripheral blood. With regard to this clonotype: Its target is unknown.

Material for sequencing was peripheral blood. This TCR derives from an adult woman with Graves' ophthalmopathy. The chain joins TRBV7-9 to TRBJ2-1; 13 bases fit TRBD2. As DNA, the CDR3 is TGTGCCAGCAGCTCAGAGGTAGGACTAGCGGGGGCGAATGAGCAGTTCTTC. It specifies CASSSEVGLAGANEQFF.